A selection of T cell receptor beta chains follows, all from one sample in a study of blood T cell repertoires in COVID-19. Method: immunoSEQ multiplex PCR; TCRdb's copy keeps in-frame clones and lacks some. The table has about 190,000 clones, around 83% seen once. Sequences were obtained from peripheral blood. The source of these receptors is a woman in her forties with acute or convalescent COVID-19. CDR3s include the opening cysteine and the closing phenylalanine or tryptophan. A D gene is named only where the DNA matches it firmly. Expanded clones get a size class; other rows say once, few or many, or leave the size out.

d_call: TRBD1; clone_size: .; v_call: TRBV15; j_call: TRBJ1-1; cdr3_nt: TGTGCCACCAGCATACCCGGACAGGGTCACAGCTTCTTT; cdr3_aa: CATSIPGQGHSFF
d_call: TRBD1; clone_size: few; v_call: TRBV7-9; j_call: TRBJ1-6; cdr3_nt: TGTGCCAGCAACCTCAGGGGGCGGAATTCACCCCTCCACTTT; cdr3_aa: CASNLRGRNSPLHF
d_call: .; clone_size: .; v_call: TRBV30; j_call: TRBJ1-1; cdr3_nt: TGTGCCCGACCGCGGGGAGGGGGCACTGAAGCTTTCTTT; cdr3_aa: CARPRGGGTEAFF
d_call: TRBD2; clone_size: .; v_call: TRBV5-1; j_call: TRBJ2-5; cdr3_nt: TGCGCCACAGGGGAGCTAGCGGGGCCACAAGAGACCCAGTACTTC; cdr3_aa: CATGELAGPQETQYF
d_call: .; clone_size: .; v_call: TRBV5-4; j_call: TRBJ2-3; cdr3_nt: TGTGCCAGCAGCTTGTGGATAGGGCGGGGAGGTACAGATACGCAGTATTTT; cdr3_aa: CASSLWIGRGGTDTQYF
d_call: TRBD2; clone_size: .; v_call: TRBV11-2; j_call: TRBJ2-1; cdr3_nt: TGTGCCAGCAGCTTCACCCTAGCGGGTGGCCACAATGAGCAGTTCTTC; cdr3_aa: CASSFTLAGGHNEQFF
d_call: .; clone_size: .; v_call: TRBV16; j_call: TRBJ2-7; cdr3_nt: TGTGCCAGCAGCCATTGGCGGCTTTGGGAGCAGTACTTC; cdr3_aa: CASSHWRLWEQYF
d_call: TRBD1; clone_size: .; v_call: TRBV2; j_call: TRBJ1-5; cdr3_nt: TGTGCCAGCAGTGAAGGGGCGACAGGGACGAATCAGCCCCAGCATTTT; cdr3_aa: CASSEGATGTNQPQHF
d_call: .; clone_size: .; v_call: TRBV11-3; j_call: TRBJ2-2; cdr3_nt: TGTGCCAGCAGCCCTTCCCCGGGTTCGAACACCGGGGAGCTGTTTTTT; cdr3_aa: CASSPSPGSNTGELFF
d_call: TRBD1; clone_size: few; v_call: TRBV7-7; j_call: TRBJ2-7; cdr3_nt: TGTGCTATCCAGGGGGCGCAAAACGAGCAGTACTTC; cdr3_aa: CAIQGAQNEQYF